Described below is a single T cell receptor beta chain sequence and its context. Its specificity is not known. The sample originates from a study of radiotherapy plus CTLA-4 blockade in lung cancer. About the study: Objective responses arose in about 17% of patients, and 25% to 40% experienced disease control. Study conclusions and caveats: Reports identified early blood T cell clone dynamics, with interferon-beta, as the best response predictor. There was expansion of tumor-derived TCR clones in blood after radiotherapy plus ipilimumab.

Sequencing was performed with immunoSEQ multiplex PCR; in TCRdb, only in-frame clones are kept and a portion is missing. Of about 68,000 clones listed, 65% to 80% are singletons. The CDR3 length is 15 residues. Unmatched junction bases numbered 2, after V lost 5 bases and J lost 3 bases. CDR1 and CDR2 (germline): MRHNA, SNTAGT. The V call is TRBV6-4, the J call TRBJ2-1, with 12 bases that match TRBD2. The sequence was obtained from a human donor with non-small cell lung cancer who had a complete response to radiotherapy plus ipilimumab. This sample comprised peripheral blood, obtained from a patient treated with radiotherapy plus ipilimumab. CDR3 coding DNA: TGTGCCAGCAGTCTAGCGGGGGGGTACTACAATGAGCAGTTCTTC. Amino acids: CASSLAGGYYNEQFF.